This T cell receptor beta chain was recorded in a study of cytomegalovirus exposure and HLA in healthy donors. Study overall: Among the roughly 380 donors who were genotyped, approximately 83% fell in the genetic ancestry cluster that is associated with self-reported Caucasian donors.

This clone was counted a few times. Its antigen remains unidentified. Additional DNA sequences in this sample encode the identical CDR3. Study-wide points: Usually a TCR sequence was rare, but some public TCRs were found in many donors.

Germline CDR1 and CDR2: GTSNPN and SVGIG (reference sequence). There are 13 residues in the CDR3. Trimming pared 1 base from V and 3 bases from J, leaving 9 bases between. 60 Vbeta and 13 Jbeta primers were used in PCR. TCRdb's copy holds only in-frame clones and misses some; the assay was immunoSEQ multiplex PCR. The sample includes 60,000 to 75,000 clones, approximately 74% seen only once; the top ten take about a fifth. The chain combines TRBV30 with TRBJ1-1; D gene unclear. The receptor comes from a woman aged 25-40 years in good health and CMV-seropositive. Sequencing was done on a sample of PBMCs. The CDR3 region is CAWSEAGHTEAFF. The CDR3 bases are TGTGCCTGGAGTGAGGCGGGCCACACTGAAGCTTTCTTT.